This TCR beta chain was recovered during a study of blood T cell repertoires in COVID-19. Study in general: The origin of the acute and convalescent COVID-19 samples was the United States, Italy and Spain.

Sequencing used immunoSEQ multiplex PCR; TCRdb keeps in-frame clones, though not all of them. The data contain around 250,000 clones, around four fifths of them seen just once; the ten biggest clones take up approximately 4%. CDR3 length equals 12 residues. Germline lookup yields CDR1 LNHDA and CDR2 SQIVND (reference sequence). With 7 bases removed from V and 3 bases from J, the gap between germline ends came to 4 bases. Ages ranged from about 18 to 100 years, with residence in approximately 25 US areas. Cohort assignment relied on participant-reported clinical history. The sequencing sample was made of PBMCs or T cells enriched from blood (not recorded which). The V call is TRBV19, the J call TRBJ2-6; D unclear. This sequence originates from a man aged 25-40 years with acute COVID-19. The CDR3 DNA sequence: TGTGCCAGTACCGGTGGGGCCAACGTCCTGACTTTC. Amino acid sequence: CASTGGANVLTF. Supplemented by reference TRBV19 and TRBJ2-6, the full variable domain reads DGGITQSPKYLFRKEGQNVTLSCEQNLNHDAMYWYRQDPGQGLRLIYYSQIVNDFQKGDIAEGYSVSREKKESFPLTVTSAQKNPTAFYLCASTGGANVLTFGAGSRLTVL.